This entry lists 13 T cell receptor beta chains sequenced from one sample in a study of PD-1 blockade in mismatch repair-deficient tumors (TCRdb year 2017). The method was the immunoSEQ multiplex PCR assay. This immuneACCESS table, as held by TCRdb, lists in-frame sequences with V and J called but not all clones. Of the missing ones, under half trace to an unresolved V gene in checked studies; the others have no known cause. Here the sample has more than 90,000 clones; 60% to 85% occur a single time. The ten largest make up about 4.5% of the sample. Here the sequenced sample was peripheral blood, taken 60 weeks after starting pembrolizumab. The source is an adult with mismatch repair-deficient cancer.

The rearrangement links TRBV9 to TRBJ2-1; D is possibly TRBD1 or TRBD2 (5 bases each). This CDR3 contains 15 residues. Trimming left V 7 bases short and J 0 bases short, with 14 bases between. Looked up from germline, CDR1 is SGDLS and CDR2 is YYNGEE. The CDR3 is CASALGGLSYNEQFF. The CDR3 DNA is TGTGCCAGCGCACTTGGGGGTCTCTCCTACAATGAGCAGTTCTTC.

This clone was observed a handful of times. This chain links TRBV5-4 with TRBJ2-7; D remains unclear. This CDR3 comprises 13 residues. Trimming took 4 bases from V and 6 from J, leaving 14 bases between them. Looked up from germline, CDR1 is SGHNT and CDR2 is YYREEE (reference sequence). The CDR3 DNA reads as TGTGCCAGCAGCCTGATGAGAGTCTCCGAGCAGTACTTC. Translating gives CASSLMRVSEQYF.

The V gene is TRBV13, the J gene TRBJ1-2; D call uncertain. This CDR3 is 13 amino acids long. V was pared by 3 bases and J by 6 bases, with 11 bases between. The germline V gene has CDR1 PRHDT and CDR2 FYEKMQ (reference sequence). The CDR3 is CASSLSLLDGYTF. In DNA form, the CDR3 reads TGTGCCAGCAGCTTGAGCTTACTCGATGGCTACACCTTC. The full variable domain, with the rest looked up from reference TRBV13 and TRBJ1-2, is AAGVIQSPRHLIKEKRETATLKCYPIPRHDTVYWYQQGPGQDPQFLISFYEKMQSDKGSIPDRFSAQQFSDYHSELNMSSLELGDSALYFCASSLSLLDGYTFGSGTRLTVV.

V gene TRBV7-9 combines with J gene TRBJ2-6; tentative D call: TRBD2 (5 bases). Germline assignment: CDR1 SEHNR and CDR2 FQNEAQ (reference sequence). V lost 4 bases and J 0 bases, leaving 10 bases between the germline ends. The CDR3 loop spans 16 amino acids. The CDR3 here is CASSSSGGSGANVLTF. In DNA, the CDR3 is TGTGCCAGCAGCTCTTCAGGAGGCTCTGGGGCCAACGTCCTGACTTTC. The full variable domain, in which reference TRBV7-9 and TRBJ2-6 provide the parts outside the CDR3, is DTGVSQNPRHKITKRGQNVTFRCDPISEHNRLYWYRQTLGQGPEFLTYFQNEAQLEKSRLLSDRFSAERPKGSFSTLEIQRTEQGDSAMYLCASSSSGGSGANVLTFGAGSRLTVL.

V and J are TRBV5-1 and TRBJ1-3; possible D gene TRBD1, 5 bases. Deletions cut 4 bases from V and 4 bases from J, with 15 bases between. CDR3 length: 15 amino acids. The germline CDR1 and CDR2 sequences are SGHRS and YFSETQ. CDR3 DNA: TGCGCCAGCAGCCCTGGGACGGTGAAGGGAAACACCATATATTTT. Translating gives CASSPGTVKGNTIYF.

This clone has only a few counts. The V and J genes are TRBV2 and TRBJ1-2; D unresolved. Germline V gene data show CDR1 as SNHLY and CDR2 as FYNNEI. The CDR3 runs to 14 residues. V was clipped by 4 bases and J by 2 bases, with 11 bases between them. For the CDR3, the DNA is TGTGCCAGCAGTGGGCTGGGAGCCAACTATGGCTACACCTTC. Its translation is CASSGLGANYGYTF.

The CDR3 loop is CAISDWTGLGTGELFF. CDR3 bases: TGTGCCATCAGTGATTGGACAGGGCTGGGCACCGGGGAGCTGTTTTTT. The chain couples TRBV10-3 to TRBJ2-2; 8 positions agree with TRBD1. Germline lookup yields CDR1 ENHRY and CDR2 SYGVKD. CDR3 length: 16 residues. With V trimmed by 3 bases and J by 4 bases, 7 bases remained unmatched.

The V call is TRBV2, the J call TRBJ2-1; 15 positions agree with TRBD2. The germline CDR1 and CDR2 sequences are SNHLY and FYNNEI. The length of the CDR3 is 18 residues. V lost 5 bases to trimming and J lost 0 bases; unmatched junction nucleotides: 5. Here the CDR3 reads CASSPGLAGGSSYNEQFF. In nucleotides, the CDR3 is TGTGCCAGCAGTCCCGGACTAGCGGGAGGGAGCTCCTACAATGAGCAGTTCTTC. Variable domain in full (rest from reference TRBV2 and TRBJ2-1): EPEVTQTPSHQVTQMGQEVILRCVPISNHLYFYWYRQILGQKVEFLVSFYNNEISEKSEIFDDQFSVERPDGSNFTLKIRSTKLEDSAMYFCASSPGLAGGSSYNEQFFGPGTRLTVL.

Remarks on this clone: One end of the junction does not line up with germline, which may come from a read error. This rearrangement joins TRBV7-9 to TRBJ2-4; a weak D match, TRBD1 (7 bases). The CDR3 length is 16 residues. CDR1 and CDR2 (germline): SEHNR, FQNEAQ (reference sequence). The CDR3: CASTLTGDLAKNIQYF. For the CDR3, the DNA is TGTGCCAGCACCTTAACAGGGGACTTAGCCAAAAACATTCAGTACTTC.

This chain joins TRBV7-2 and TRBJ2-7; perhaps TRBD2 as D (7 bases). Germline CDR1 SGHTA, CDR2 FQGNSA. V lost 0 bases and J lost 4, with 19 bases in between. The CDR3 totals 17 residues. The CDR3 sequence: CASSLASRQGRGYEQYF. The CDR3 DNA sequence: TGTGCCAGCAGCTTAGCTTCTCGGCAGGGGAGGGGATACGAGCAGTACTTC.

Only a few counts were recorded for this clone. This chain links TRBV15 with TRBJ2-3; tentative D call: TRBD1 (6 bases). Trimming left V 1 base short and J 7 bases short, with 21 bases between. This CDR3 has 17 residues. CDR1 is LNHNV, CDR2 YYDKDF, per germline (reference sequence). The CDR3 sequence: CATSRALGSLGAYTQYF. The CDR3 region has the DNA TGTGCCACCAGCAGAGCGTTGGGCTCTCTGGGGGCCTATACGCAGTATTTT.

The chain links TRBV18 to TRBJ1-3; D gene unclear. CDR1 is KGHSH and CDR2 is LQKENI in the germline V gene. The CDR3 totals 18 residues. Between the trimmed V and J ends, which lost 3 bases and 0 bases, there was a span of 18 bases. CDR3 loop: CASSPLGSGSHSGNTIYF. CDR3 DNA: TGTGCCAGCTCACCTTTGGGGTCAGGAAGCCACTCTGGAAACACCATATATTTT.

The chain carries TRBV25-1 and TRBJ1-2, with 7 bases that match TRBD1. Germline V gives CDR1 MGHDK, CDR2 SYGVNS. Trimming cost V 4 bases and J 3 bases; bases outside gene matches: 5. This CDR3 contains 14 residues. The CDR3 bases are TGTGCCAGCAGTGGAGGGGGCAAGGACTATGGCTACACCTTC. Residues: CASSGGGKDYGYTF.